Detailed here is one T cell receptor (beta chain). Its specificity is not known. Isolated RNA was reverse transcribed in full, so expressed TCRB transcripts were sequenced. Only in-frame clones appear in the TCRdb table, and some are missing; sequencing was by immunoSEQ multiplex PCR. The sample holds 15,000 or so clones, 55% to 70% seen once. These data come from a study of beta chain features in type 1 diabetes. Trimming stripped 9 bases from V and 8 bases from J, with 22 bases between. Germline values: CDR1 LNHDA, CDR2 SQIVND (reference sequence). The CDR3 has 14 residues. The study, taken as a whole, reports: Type 1 diabetes patients had moderately but significantly shorter TCRB CDR3s in all four CD4+ subsets.

The receptor comes from a woman between 18 and 29 years old with type 1 diabetes. This chain joins TRBV19 and TRBJ1-1, with D tentatively TRBD1 (6 bases). The source material was stem cell memory CD4+ T cells from blood. The CDR3 bases are TGTGCCAGCATAGGGGGGGACGGCGCGAACGAAGCTTTCTTT. This gives the protein CASIGGDGANEAFF.